The clone carrying this TCR beta chain was observed a handful of times. This specimen comes from a study of T-cell reconstitution after alpha-beta-depleted transplantation in children. V lost 1 base, J lost 13 bases, and 14 bases lay in between. The germline V gene encodes CDR1 SGHAT and CDR2 FQNNGV. The CDR3 has 14 residues. Unique molecular identifiers were incorporated when the TCRbeta library was constructed. TCRdb passed the PCR reads through MiXCR, listing each CDR3 protein once. Of 350,000 to 400,000 distinct CDR3 sequences in the sample, roughly 20% were seen once. Sequenced material: PBMCs from the stem cell graft donor, taken from the stem cell graft. This rearrangement joins TRBV11-2 to TRBJ1-6, with a weak D call TRBD1 (5 bases). The receptor was isolated from a human donor who donated a stem cell graft to a child with acute myeloid leukemia. The CDR3 DNA is TGTGCCAGCAGCTTAGTGGTCGGGGGTGACCCCCTCCACTTT. The encoded protein is CASSLVVGGDPLHF.